This T cell receptor (beta chain) was captured in a study of cytomegalovirus exposure and HLA in healthy donors. Study-level points and caveats: No immune exposure information besides CMV serostatus was available. In most subjects, TCR beta sequences reportedly gave accurate predictions of HLA-A and HLA-B alleles. Using a false discovery rate of 0.05, a later analysis showed that 16,951 TCR beta sequences were associated with HLA alleles.

This PCR relied on a set of 60 Vbeta primers and 13 Jbeta primers. Clones were read by immunoSEQ multiplex PCR, and TCRdb kept only the in-frame ones, dropping some. This sample has around 130,000 clones, with around 80% found just once. Germline CDR1 is GTSNPN and CDR2 is SVGIG (reference sequence). The CDR3 spans 15 residues. J gave up 1 base and V 5 bases, and 4 bases lay outside the gene matches. This clone came up a few times. The antigen is undetermined. Donors likely had unrecorded immune exposures despite being nominally healthy when sampled. Sample: PBMCs. The rearrangement uses TRBV30 and TRBJ2-2; 10 bases line up with TRBD2. The receptor was derived from a young woman in good health and CMV-seronegative. DNA of the CDR3: TGTGCCTGGGATGCTAGCGGGGGGAACACCGGGGAGCTGTTTTTT. This translates into CAWDASGGNTGELFF.